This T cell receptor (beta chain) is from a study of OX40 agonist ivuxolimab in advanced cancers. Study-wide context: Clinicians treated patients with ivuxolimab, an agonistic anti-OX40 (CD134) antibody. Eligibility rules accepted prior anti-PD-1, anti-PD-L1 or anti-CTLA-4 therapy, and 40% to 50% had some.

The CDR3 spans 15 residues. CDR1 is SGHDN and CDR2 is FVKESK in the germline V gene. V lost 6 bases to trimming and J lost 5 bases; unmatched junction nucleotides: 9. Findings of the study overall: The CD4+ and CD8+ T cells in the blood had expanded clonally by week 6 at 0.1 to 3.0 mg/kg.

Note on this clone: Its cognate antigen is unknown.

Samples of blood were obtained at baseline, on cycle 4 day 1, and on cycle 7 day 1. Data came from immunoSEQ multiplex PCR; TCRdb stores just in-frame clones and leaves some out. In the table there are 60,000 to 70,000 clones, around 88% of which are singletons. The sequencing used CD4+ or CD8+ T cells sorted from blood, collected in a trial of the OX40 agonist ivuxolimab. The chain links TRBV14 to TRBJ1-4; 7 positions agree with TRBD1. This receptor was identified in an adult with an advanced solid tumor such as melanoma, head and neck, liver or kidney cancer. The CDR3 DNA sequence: TGTGCCAGCAGGCCCAGGGGGGGGGAAAATGAAAAACTGTTTTTT. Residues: CASRPRGGENEKLFF.